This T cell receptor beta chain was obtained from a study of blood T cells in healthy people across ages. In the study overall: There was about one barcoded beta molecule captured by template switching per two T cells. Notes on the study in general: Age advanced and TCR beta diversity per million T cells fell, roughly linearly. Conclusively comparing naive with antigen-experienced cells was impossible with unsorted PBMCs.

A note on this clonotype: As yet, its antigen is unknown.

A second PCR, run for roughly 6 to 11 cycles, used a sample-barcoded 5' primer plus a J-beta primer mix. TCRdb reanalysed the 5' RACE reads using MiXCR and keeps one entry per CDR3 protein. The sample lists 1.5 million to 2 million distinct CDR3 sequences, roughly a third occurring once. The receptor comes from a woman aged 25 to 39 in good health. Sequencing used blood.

The CDR3 loop reads CASSISPTEGDEQYF. For the CDR3, the DNA is TGTGCCAGCAGCATAAGCCCCACCGAAGGGGACGAGCAGTACTTC. This chain links TRBV5-5 with TRBJ2-7; possibly TRBD1 for D (5 bases). Deletions cut 4 bases from V and 5 bases from J, with 19 bases between. Germline CDR1 is SGHKS and CDR2 is YYEKEE (reference sequence). The CDR3 runs to 15 residues.